The T cell receptor beta chain under discussion was sequenced for a study of shared clonotypes between healthy human individuals. General study results and limits: Shared clonotypes: roughly 4.5% naive CD4, under 4% naive CD8, around 2.2% memory CD4, 0.4% memory CD8.

CDR3 length equals 17 residues. V lost 4 bases and J lost 5, with 24 bases in between. Germline V gene lookup returns CDR1 WSHSY and CDR2 SAAADI. This clone was counted a few times. No antigen is known for it. Assay used: immunoSEQ multiplex PCR; TCRdb lists only in-frame clones, some missing. The repertoire holds 2.3 million or so clones, with 90% to 95% as singletons. This TCR derives from a man aged 18-30 years in good health. Some clones in this sample may be carry-over from other donors' samples. The chain couples TRBV10-2 to TRBJ2-7; the D call may be TRBD1 or TRBD2 (7 bases each). The sequencing sample was made of naive CD4+ T cells from PBMCs. Sample subset: CD45RA+ positively selected. Here the CDR3 reads CASSGGRGRMYPNEQYF. In DNA form, the CDR3 reads TGCGCCAGCAGTGGGGGGAGGGGGCGAATGTATCCCAACGAGCAGTACTTC.